This T cell receptor beta chain was identified during a study of blood T cell repertoires in COVID-19. Per germline, CDR1 SGHVT and CDR2 SQSDAQ. V was cut by 5 bases and J by 7 bases, with 9 bases left in between. The CDR3 runs 12 residues. The cohort comprised adults aged about 18 to 100 years residing in under 25 US areas. Cohort 3 recovery required two negative PCRs, clearance, or symptom resolution. Profiled with immunoSEQ multiplex PCR; TCRdb holds only in-frame clones, not every one. The table records 200,000 to 250,000 clones, 70% to 85% of them present only once. This sequence was found in a woman aged 60-75 years who had recovered from COVID-19. The sample consisted of PBMCs or T cells enriched from blood (not recorded which). The chain recombines TRBV7-4 with TRBJ2-1; D might be TRBD1 (6 bases). Here the CDR3 reads CASSRRGNEQFF. The CDR3 DNA sequence: TGTGCCAGCAGCCGCAGGGGTAATGAGCAGTTCTTC.